These 21 T cell receptor beta chains originate from one sample sequenced in a study of blood T cell repertoires in COVID-19. Generated by immunoSEQ multiplex PCR, the TCRdb table keeps only in-frame clones and is missing some. This table holds 95,000 to 150,000 clones, over 75% found once. Sequencing was done on a sample of peripheral blood. These receptors originate from a man aged 25-45 years with COVID-19, enrolled during active disease.

The rearrangement uses TRBV11-3 and TRBJ1-1; maybe TRBD1 (5 bases). The V gene lost 0 bases and the J gene lost 8 bases, with 13 bases spanning the gap. Germline values: CDR1 SGHNT, CDR2 YENEEA. The CDR3 is 14 amino acids. Written as DNA, the CDR3 is TGTGCCAGCAGCTTAGATCCGGGGGGTTCAGAAGCTTTCTTT. It is translated as CASSLDPGGSEAFF.

In its sample, this clone was seen a few times. The V call is TRBV12-5, the J call TRBJ1-2; unclear D gene. CDR3 length: 14 residues. The germline V gene has CDR1 LGHNT and CDR2 FRNRAP. V was cut by 2 bases and J by 3 bases, with 10 bases left in between. CDR3 protein: CASGLSTAYYGYTF. In DNA form, the CDR3 reads TGTGCTAGTGGTTTGAGCACAGCCTACTATGGCTACACCTTC.

J is TRBJ2-5 and V is TRBV6-1, with a weak D call TRBD1 (5 bases). The CDR3 loop spans 14 amino acids. Germline CDR1 and CDR2: MNHNS and SASEGT. The germline V and J ends were trimmed by 3 bases and 5 bases, with 13 bases remaining between them. The CDR3 here is CASSEGRVRETQYF. For the CDR3, the DNA is TGTGCCAGCAGTGAGGGCAGGGTGAGGGAGACCCAGTACTTC.

The chain carries TRBV27 and TRBJ1-4, with TRBD1 matching over 7 bases. The trim removed 8 bases at V and 4 bases at J, leaving 7 bases unmatched. The CDR3 covers 14 residues. Germline CDR1 reads MNHEY; CDR2 reads SMNVEV (reference sequence). As DNA, the CDR3 is TGTGCCAGCTCTCACAGGGGAATTAATGAAAAACTGTTTTTT. Translating gives CASSHRGINEKLFF.

The chain links TRBV3-1 (or the pseudogene TRBV3-2) to TRBJ2-1, with 11 bases aligning to TRBD2. The CDR3 contains 15 residues. Trimming at V came to 4 bases and at J to 7 bases, leaving 6 bases not matched to a gene. Per the germline V gene, CDR1 is LGHDT and CDR2 is YNNKEL (reference sequence). The CDR3 bases are TGTGCCAGCAGCCCTATAGCGGGGGGGCTAAATGAGCAGTTCTTC. This gives the protein CASSPIAGGLNEQFF.

The chain employs TRBV12-3 or TRBV12-4 and TRBJ1-2; weak D call: TRBD1 (6 bases). The CDR3 has 13 amino acids. Trimming stripped 6 bases from V and 4 bases from J, with 12 bases between. The chain's CDR3 is CASSQGHSYGYTF. The CDR3 bases are TGTGCCAGCAGCCAGGGACACTCCTATGGCTACACCTTC.

V gene TRBV19 combines with J gene TRBJ2-3; D is undetermined. CDR3 length equals 13 residues. CDR1 is LNHDA and CDR2 is SQIVND in the germline V gene (reference sequence). V lost 3 bases and J 4 bases, leaving 8 bases between the germline ends. The CDR3 DNA reads as TGTGCCAGTAGTATGGGCCTCGCAGATACGCAGTATTTT. Translation gives CASSMGLADTQYF. Using reference TRBV19 and TRBJ2-3 for the parts outside the CDR3, the full variable domain is DGGITQSPKYLFRKEGQNVTLSCEQNLNHDAMYWYRQDPGQGLRLIYYSQIVNDFQKGDIAEGYSVSREKKESFPLTVTSAQKNPTAFYLCASSMGLADTQYFGPGTRLTVL.

This clone was picked up a small number of times. The rearrangement links TRBV6-4 to TRBJ2-2; D unclear. The V end lost 0 bases, the J end lost 1 base, and 3 bases lay between the germline ends. From germline, CDR1 is MRHNA and CDR2 SNTAGT. The CDR3 is 14 residues long. The CDR3 is CASSDSQNTGELFF. CDR3 DNA: TGTGCCAGCAGTGACTCACAGAACACCGGGGAGCTGTTTTTT.

This clone was detected once. This chain connects TRBV7-9 to TRBJ1-4; 8 bases match TRBD1. V lost 5 bases, J lost 3 bases, and 8 bases stayed unmatched. The CDR3 length is 16 residues. Germline values: CDR1 SEHNR, CDR2 FQNEAQ (reference sequence). The chain's CDR3 is CASSPMSQGANEKLFF. CDR3 coding DNA: TGTGCCAGCAGCCCCATGTCACAGGGGGCTAATGAAAAACTGTTTTTT.

The genes are TRBV12-3 or TRBV12-4 and TRBJ2-7; no reliable D call. The V gene lost 5 bases and the J gene lost 2 bases, with 10 bases spanning the gap. The length of the CDR3 is 13 residues. In DNA form, the CDR3 reads TGTGCCAGCAGTCTCGGGTCCACCTACGAGCAGTACTTC. Translation gives CASSLGSTYEQYF.

The chain joins TRBV7-9 to TRBJ2-5; TRBD2 might be the D (6 bases). Germline loops: CDR1 SEHNR, CDR2 FQNEAQ (reference sequence). V was cut by 2 bases and J by 5 bases, with 9 bases left in between. This CDR3 spans 13 amino acids. The chain's CDR3 is CASSLYSGETQYF. The CDR3 nucleotides read TGTGCCAGCAGCTTATACAGCGGGGAGACCCAGTACTTC.

This chain links TRBV12-3 or TRBV12-4 with TRBJ2-2; 7 bases map to TRBD1. The V gene end was trimmed by 8 bases and the J gene end by 5 bases; junction bases not matched to a gene: 5. This CDR3 contains 13 residues. The CDR3 coding sequence is TGTGCCAGCTCGCAGGACAGGACCGGGGAGCTGTTTTTT. Translation gives CASSQDRTGELFF.

The V and J genes are TRBV6-6 and TRBJ1-4; D is uncertain. The CDR3 consists of 13 residues. V lost 4 bases and J lost 7, with 10 bases in between. CDR1 and CDR2 from the germline V gene are MNHNY and SVGAGI (reference sequence). This CDR3 reads CASSSPGSEKLFF. CDR3 bases: TGTGCCAGCAGTTCGCCCGGGAGTGAAAAACTGTTTTTT.

V and J are TRBV28 and TRBJ1-4; 7 nucleotides align to TRBD1. CDR3 length: 18 residues. V dropped 4 bases and J dropped 4; count of bases not matched to a gene: 15. Germline CDR1 MDHEN, CDR2 SYDVKM. This CDR3 reads CASSSTGAFGPFNEKLFF. CDR3 nucleotide sequence: TGTGCCAGCAGTTCCACAGGGGCCTTTGGCCCCTTTAATGAAAAACTGTTTTTT.

The V gene is TRBV6-5, the J gene TRBJ1-1; tentatively, D is TRBD1 (6 bases). V was clipped by 5 bases and J by 3 bases, with 13 bases between them. Germline CDR1 and CDR2: MNHEY and SVGAGI. CDR3 size: 14 residues. CDR3 region: CASSRGQQYTEAFF. For the CDR3, the DNA is TGTGCCAGCAGTAGAGGACAGCAGTACACTGAAGCTTTCTTT.

CDR3 bases: TGTGCCAGCAGCTCAACAGGAGCCCTAAGCACAGATACGCAGTATTTT. Protein sequence: CASSSTGALSTDTQYF. The rearrangement joins TRBV7-9 to TRBJ2-3; D might be TRBD1 (5 bases). V lost 4 bases to trimming and J lost 0 bases, with 14 bases between them. This CDR3 is built from 16 residues. Per the germline V gene, CDR1 is SEHNR and CDR2 is FQNEAQ (reference sequence). Full variable domain (missing parts from reference TRBV7-9 and TRBJ2-3): DTGVSQNPRHKITKRGQNVTFRCDPISEHNRLYWYRQTLGQGPEFLTYFQNEAQLEKSRLLSDRFSAERPKGSFSTLEIQRTEQGDSAMYLCASSSTGALSTDTQYFGPGTRLTVL.

The chain is built from TRBV27 and TRBJ2-2, with D unresolved. Germline CDR1 and CDR2: MNHEY and SMNVEV (reference sequence). This CDR3 region has 14 residues. V lost 7 bases to trimming and J lost 5 bases, with 14 bases between them. CDR3 nucleotides: TGTGCCAGCACCCGGGTCCCCGGTACCGGGGAGCTGTTTTTT. Protein sequence: CASTRVPGTGELFF.

The chain employs TRBV15 and TRBJ1-1, with 7 bases identical to TRBD1. Trimming cost V 4 bases and J 7 bases; bases outside gene matches: 6. CDR3 length: 13 residues. CDR1 is LNHNV and CDR2 is YYDKDF in the germline V gene (reference sequence). CDR3 DNA sequence: TGTGCCACCAGCAAACGGACAGGTTTTGAAGCTTTCTTT. Amino acids: CATSKRTGFEAFF.

The chain links TRBV4-2 to TRBJ2-3, with 7 bases aligning to TRBD1. The germline gives CDR1 LGHNA, CDR2 YNFKEQ. With V trimmed by 4 bases and J by 3 bases, 7 bases remained unmatched. The CDR3 spans 15 residues. CDR3 in DNA: TGTGCCAGCAGCCCCTCGGGACAGTCTACAGATACGCAGTATTTT. Translated: CASSPSGQSTDTQYF.

The chain joins TRBV6-5 to TRBJ2-1, with 8 positions matching TRBD2. The CDR3 consists of 15 residues. Trimming took 5 bases from V and 5 from J; bases not matched to a gene: 8. Germline CDR1 reads MNHEY; CDR2 reads SVGAGI. The CDR3 DNA follows: TGTGCCAGCAGTCCGAGCGGGAGAAGTGACAATGAGCAGTTCTTC. Encoded protein: CASSPSGRSDNEQFF.

The chain couples TRBV7-9 to TRBJ1-2, with D possibly being TRBD1 (5 bases). V lost 1 base and J 5 bases, leaving 14 bases between the germline ends. The germline V gene encodes CDR1 SEHNR and CDR2 FQNEAQ (reference sequence). The CDR3 has 15 amino acids. The CDR3 protein is CASSLGGVHLYGYTF. DNA of the CDR3: TGTGCCAGCAGCTTAGGGGGGGTCCACCTTTATGGCTACACCTTC.